Listed below are T cell receptor beta chains from one sample, sequenced in a study of molecular identifiers for immune sequencing clone quantification. In TCRdb, the PCR reads were re-called with MiXCR into one record per CDR3 protein. Of about 320,000 distinct CDR3 sequences in the sample, 24% were seen once. What was sequenced was naive CD8+ T cells from blood, with Jurkat cell RNA spiked in. The receptor source for this set is a human donor in good health. Some libraries in this study had Jurkat cell RNA spiked in. The CDR3 runs from the conserved cysteine through the conserved F or W. A D gene is named only where the DNA matches it firmly. The size field is filled for only some rows; it gives once, few, many or a size class.

>TRBJ2-5|-|TRBV12-3/TRBV12-4|-
TGTGCCAGCAGTTTTTTGGAGGGGCGTGAGACCCAGTACTTC
CASSFLEGRETQYF
>TRBJ2-2|TRBD2|TRBV7-2|-
TGTGCCAGCAGCCCCCTCGATCGTGGGGGGGGGACCGGGGAGCTGTTTTTT
CASSPLDRGGGTGELFF
>TRBJ1-5|TRBD1|TRBV6-5|-
TGTGCCAGCTCCTACAGGGGGCTGGAGCCCCAGCATTTT
CASSYRGLEPQHF
>TRBJ2-3|-|TRBV4-3|-
TGCGCCAGCAGCCAAGATTGGACAGATACGCAGTATTTT
CASSQDWTDTQYF
>TRBJ2-7|-|TRBV9|few
TGTGCCAGCAGCCCTTTAGGAGACTCCTACGAGCAGTACTTC
CASSPLGDSYEQYF
>TRBJ1-1|TRBD1|TRBV7-9|few
TGTGCCAGCAGCCCGCCGACAGGGCGGGACACTGAAGCTTTCTTT
CASSPPTGRDTEAFF
>TRBJ2-7|-|TRBV6-2/TRBV6-3|-
TGTGCCAGCAGTTCTCTCTCCTACGAGCAGTACTTC
CASSSLSYEQYF
>TRBJ2-7|TRBD1|TRBV4-3|-
TGCGCCAGCCGCCCGCCCCGGACAGGGGGCTTCGCGCAGTACTTC
CASRPPRTGGFAQYF
>TRBJ1-4|-|TRBV7-9|few
TGTGCCAGCAGCTTCACAGGGAGGGAACTTGAAAAACTGTTTTTT
CASSFTGRELEKLFF
>TRBJ2-3|TRBD1|TRBV7-9|-
TGTGCCAGCAGCTCTGCCCGGGACAGCCCCACAGCTACGCAGTATTTT
CASSSARDSPTATQYF
>TRBJ2-5|TRBD2|TRBV3-1|many
TGTGCCAGCAGCCAACCGGGACTAGGCGTAGAGACCCAGTACTTC
CASSQPGLGVETQYF
>TRBJ2-2|-|TRBV28|many
TGTGCCAGCAGTGCCTGGGGGGCGAACACCGGGGAGCTGTTTTTT
CASSAWGANTGELFF
>TRBJ1-2|TRBD1|TRBV29-1|many
TGCAGCGTTGAGGAAGGAGGGACAGCTAACTATGGCTACACCTTC
CSVEEGGTANYGYTF
>TRBJ1-1|-|TRBV12-3/TRBV12-4|few
TGTGCCAGCAGTTTAGACGGGAAGGTCACTGAAGCTTTCTTT
CASSLDGKVTEAFF
>TRBJ2-7|TRBD1|TRBV7-2|-
TGTGCCAGCAGCGTATCGACAGGGCCCTACGAGCAGTACTTC
CASSVSTGPYEQYF
>TRBJ2-7|-|TRBV4-3|many
TGCGCCAGCAGCCAAGCTGAGGCCCACGAGCAGTACTTC
CASSQAEAHEQYF
>TRBJ1-4|-|TRBV7-6|many
TGTGCCAGCAGCCTAACCGGGGATAATGAAAAACTGTTTTTT
CASSLTGDNEKLFF
>TRBJ1-2|-|TRBV4-1|-
TGCGCCAGCAGCCTAGATACGGGGGTAGGTTATGGCTACACCTTC
CASSLDTGVGYGYTF
>TRBJ2-1|TRBD2|TRBV6-5|-
TGTGCCAGCAGGGACGGGACTAGCGCCTACAATGAGCTGTTCTTC
CASRDGTSAYNELFF
>TRBJ2-3|-|TRBV29-1|many
TGCAGCGTGGACCGGGACACCACAGATACGCAGTATTTT
CSVDRDTTDTQYF
>TRBJ2-4|-|TRBV28|many
TGTGCCAGCAGTTTCTCTTATCATGCGACAGCTTTAGCCAAAAACATTCAGTACTTC
CASSFSYHATALAKNIQYF
>TRBJ2-5|TRBD2|TRBV4-1|-
TGCGCCAGCAGCCAAGACGGAGGCGGCGGGCTAGCGGGGGGACTAGAATTC
CASSQDGGGGLAGGLEF